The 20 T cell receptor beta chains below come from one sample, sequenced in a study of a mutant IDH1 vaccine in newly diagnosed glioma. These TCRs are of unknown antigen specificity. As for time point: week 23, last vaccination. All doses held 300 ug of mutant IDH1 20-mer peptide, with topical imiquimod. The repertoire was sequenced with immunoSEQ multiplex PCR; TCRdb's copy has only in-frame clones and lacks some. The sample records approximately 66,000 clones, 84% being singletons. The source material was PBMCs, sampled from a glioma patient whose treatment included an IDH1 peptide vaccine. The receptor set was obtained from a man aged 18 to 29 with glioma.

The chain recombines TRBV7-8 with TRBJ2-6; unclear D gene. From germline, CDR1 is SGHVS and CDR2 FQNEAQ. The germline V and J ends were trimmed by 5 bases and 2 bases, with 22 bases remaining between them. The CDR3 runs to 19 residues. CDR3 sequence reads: CASSDPELTMPPGANVLTF. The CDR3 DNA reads TGTGCCAGCAGCGACCCCGAACTAACGATGCCCCCTGGGGCCAACGTCCTGACTTTC.

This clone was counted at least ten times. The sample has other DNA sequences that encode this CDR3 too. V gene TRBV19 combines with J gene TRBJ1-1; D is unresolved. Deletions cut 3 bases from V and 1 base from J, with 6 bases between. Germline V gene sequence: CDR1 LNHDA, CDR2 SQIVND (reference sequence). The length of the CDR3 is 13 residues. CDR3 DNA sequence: TGTGCCAGTAGTATTGGGAAGAACACTGAAGCTTTCTTT. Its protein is CASSIGKNTEAFF.

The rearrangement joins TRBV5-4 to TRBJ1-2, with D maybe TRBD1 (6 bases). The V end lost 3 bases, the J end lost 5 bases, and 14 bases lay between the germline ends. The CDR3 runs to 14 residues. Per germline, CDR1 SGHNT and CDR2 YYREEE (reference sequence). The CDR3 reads CASSSRTVRYGYTF. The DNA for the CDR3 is TGTGCCAGCAGCTCTCGGACAGTACGGTATGGCTACACCTTC.

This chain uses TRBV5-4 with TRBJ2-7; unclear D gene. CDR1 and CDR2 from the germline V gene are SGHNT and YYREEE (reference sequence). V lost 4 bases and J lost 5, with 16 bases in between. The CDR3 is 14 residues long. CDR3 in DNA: TGTGCCAGCAGCGCGCCGGGTCGGCTGAACGAGCAGTACTTC. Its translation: CASSAPGRLNEQYF.

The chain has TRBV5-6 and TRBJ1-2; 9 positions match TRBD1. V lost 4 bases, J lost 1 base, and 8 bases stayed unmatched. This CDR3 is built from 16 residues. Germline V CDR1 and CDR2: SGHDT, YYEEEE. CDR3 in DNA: TGTGCCAGCAGCCGACCCAGGGACAGGGATAACTATGGCTACACCTTC. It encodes CASSRPRDRDNYGYTF.

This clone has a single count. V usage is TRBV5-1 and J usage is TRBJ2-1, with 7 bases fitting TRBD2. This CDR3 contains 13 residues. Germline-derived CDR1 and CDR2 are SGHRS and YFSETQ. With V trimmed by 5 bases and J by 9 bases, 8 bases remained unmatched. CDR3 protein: CASSLLTSSEQFF. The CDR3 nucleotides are TGCGCCAGCAGTCTTCTGACTAGCAGTGAGCAGTTCTTC.

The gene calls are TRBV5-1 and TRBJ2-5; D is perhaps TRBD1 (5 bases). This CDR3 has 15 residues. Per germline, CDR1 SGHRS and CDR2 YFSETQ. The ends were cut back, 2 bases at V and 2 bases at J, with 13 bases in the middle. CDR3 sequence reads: CASSFTGTRQETQYF. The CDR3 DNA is TGCGCCAGCAGCTTCACAGGAACCCGACAAGAGACCCAGTACTTC.

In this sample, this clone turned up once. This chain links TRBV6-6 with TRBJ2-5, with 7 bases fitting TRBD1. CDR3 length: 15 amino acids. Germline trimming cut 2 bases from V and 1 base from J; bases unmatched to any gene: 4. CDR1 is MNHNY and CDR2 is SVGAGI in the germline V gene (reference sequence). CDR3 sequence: CASSYQRQGQETQYF. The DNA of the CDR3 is TGTGCCAGCAGTTACCAACGACAGGGCCAAGAGACCCAGTACTTC.

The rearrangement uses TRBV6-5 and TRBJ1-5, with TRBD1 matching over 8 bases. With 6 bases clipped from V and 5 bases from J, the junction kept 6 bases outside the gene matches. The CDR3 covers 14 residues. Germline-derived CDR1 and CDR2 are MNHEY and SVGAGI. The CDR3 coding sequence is TGTGCCAGCAGCGTACAGGGGGGCGATCAGCCCCAGCATTTT. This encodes CASSVQGGDQPQHF.

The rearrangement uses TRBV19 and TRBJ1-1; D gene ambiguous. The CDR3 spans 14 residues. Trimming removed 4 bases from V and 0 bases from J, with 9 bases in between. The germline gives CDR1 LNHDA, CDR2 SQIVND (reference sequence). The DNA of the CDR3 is TGTGCCAGTAGTAAAGGGCTATTGAACACTGAAGCTTTCTTT. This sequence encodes CASSKGLLNTEAFF.

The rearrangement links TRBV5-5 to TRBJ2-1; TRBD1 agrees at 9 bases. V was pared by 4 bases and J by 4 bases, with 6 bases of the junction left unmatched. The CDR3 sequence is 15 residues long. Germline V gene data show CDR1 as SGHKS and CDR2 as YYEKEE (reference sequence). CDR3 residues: CASSGGGQGYNEQFF. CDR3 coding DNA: TGTGCCAGCAGCGGGGGGGGACAGGGATACAATGAGCAGTTCTTC.

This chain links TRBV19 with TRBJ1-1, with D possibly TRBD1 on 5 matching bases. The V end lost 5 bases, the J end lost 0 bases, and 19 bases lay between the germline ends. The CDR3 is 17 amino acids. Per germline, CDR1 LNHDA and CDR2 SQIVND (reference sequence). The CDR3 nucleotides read TGTGCCAGTAGTTTAGGGACGGGAAACATTATGAACACTGAAGCTTTCTTT. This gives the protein CASSLGTGNIMNTEAFF.

CDR3 protein: CASSLRSGNTGELFF. The CDR3 DNA reads as TGCGCCAGCAGCTTGCGGTCAGGGAACACCGGGGAGCTGTTTTTT. V gene TRBV5-1 combines with J gene TRBJ2-2; no firm D call. Germline V CDR1 and CDR2: SGHRS, YFSETQ. The CDR3 extends over 15 amino acids. V lost 1 base to trimming and J lost 1 base, with 8 bases between them.

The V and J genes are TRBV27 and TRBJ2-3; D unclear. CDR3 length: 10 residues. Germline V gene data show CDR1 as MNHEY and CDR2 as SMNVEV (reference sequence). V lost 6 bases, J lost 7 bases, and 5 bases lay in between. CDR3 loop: CASRGNTQYF. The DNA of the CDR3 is TGTGCCAGCAGGGGGAATACGCAGTATTTT.

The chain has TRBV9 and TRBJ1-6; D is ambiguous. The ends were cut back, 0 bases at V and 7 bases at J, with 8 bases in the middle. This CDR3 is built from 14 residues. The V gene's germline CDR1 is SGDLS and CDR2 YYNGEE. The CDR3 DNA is TGTGCCAGCAGCGTAGTTAGCAGCAATTCACCCCTCCACTTT. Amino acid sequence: CASSVVSSNSPLHF.

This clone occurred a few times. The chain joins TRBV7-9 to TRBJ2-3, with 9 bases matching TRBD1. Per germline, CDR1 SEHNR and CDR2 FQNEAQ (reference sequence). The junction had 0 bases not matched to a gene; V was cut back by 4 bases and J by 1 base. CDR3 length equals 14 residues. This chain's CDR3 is CASSWDRGTDTQYF. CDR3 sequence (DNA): TGTGCCAGCAGCTGGGACAGGGGCACAGATACGCAGTATTTT. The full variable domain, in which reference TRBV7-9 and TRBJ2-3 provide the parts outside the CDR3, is DTGVSQNPRHKITKRGQNVTFRCDPISEHNRLYWYRQTLGQGPEFLTYFQNEAQLEKSRLLSDRFSAERPKGSFSTLEIQRTEQGDSAMYLCASSWDRGTDTQYFGPGTRLTVL.

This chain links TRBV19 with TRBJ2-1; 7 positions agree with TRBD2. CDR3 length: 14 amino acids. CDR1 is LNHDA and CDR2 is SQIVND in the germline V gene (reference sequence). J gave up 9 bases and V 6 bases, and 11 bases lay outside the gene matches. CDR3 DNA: TGTGCCAGTAGGGACCCAGGACTAGGCGGTGAGCAGTTCTTC. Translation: CASRDPGLGGEQFF.

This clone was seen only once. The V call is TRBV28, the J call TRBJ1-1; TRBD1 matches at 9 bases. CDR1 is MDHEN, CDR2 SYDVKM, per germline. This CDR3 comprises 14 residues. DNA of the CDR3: TGTGGGACGGAGAGGGACAGGGAGAACACTGAAGCTTTCTTT. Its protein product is CGTERDRENTEAFF.

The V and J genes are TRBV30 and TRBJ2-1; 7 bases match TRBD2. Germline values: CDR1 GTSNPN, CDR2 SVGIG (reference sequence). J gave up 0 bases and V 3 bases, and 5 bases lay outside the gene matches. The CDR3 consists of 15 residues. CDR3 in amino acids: CAWRWGGTSYNEQFF. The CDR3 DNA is TGTGCCTGGAGATGGGGGGGGACCTCCTACAATGAGCAGTTCTTC.

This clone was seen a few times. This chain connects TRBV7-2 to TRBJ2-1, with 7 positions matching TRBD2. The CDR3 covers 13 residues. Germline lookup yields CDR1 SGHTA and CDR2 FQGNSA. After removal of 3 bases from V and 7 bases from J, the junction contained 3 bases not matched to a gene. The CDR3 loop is CASSLGGANEQFF. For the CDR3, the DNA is TGTGCCAGCAGCTTGGGAGGGGCTAATGAGCAGTTCTTC.